A selection of T cell receptor beta chains follows, all from one sample in a study of blood T cell repertoires in COVID-19. Libraries were prepared by immunoSEQ multiplex PCR; TCRdb keeps only in-frame clonotypes and omits some of them. The sample consists of fewer than 250,000 clones, around 84% of them appearing once. Sequenced material: peripheral blood. The receptors were gathered from a human donor in a cohort sampled during active COVID-19. CDR3s include the opening cysteine and the closing phenylalanine or tryptophan. Fields, in order: clone size, V gene, D gene, CDR3 length, J gene, CDR3 protein, CDR3 DNA. A D gene is named only where the DNA matches it firmly. Some rows have no size entry. The others give once, few or many, or a class for an expanded clone.

>.|TRBV9|TRBD2|15|TRBJ2-7
CASSGGGLAVYEQYF
TGTGCCAGCAGCGGTGGGGGACTAGCGGTCTACGAGCAGTACTTC
>few|TRBV7-2|.|14|TRBJ2-3
CASSLGTSTDTQYF
TGTGCCAGCAGCTTAGGGACAAGCACAGATACGCAGTATTTT
>few|TRBV9|TRBD1|13|TRBJ1-1
CASSWGTGSEAFF
TGTGCCAGCAGCTGGGGGACAGGGTCTGAAGCTTTCTTT
>.|TRBV7-2|TRBD2|14|TRBJ2-7
CASSQTSGAYEQYF
TGTGCCAGCAGCCAAACTAGCGGGGCCTACGAGCAGTACTTC
>.|TRBV29-1|TRBD1|13|TRBJ1-1
CSVGTGGNTEAFF
TGCAGCGTGGGGACAGGAGGGAACACTGAAGCTTTCTTT
>.|TRBV21-1|.|15|TRBJ1-5
CASSIPGYRNQPQHF
TGTGCCAGCAGCATTCCAGGATATCGCAATCAGCCCCAGCATTTT
>.|TRBV19|.|14|TRBJ2-7
CASNDPGSSYEQYF
TGTGCCAGTAACGACCCGGGGAGCTCCTACGAGCAGTACTTC
>.|TRBV7-2|.|13|TRBJ1-1
CASSSNRDTEAFF
TGTGCCAGCAGCTCGAACCGGGACACTGAAGCTTTCTTT
>.|TRBV7-9|.|13|TRBJ1-2
CASSLAPTDGYTF
TGTGCCAGCAGCTTAGCCCCCACGGATGGCTACACCTTC
>.|TRBV7-6|TRBD2|18|TRBJ2-1
CASSGFRSRTSGVNEQFF
TGTGCCAGCAGCGGATTTAGGTCCCGGACTAGCGGGGTCAATGAGCAGTTCTTC
>.|TRBV3-1/TRBV3-2|TRBD1|14|TRBJ2-5
CASREQGDRQTQYF
TGTGCCAGCAGAGAACAGGGGGATAGACAGACCCAGTACTTC
>.|TRBV7-7|.|17|TRBJ2-3
CASSLGPPGGGADTQYF
TGTGCTAGCAGCTTAGGGCCGCCAGGGGGAGGTGCAGATACGCAGTATTTT
>.|TRBV5-1|TRBD2|15|TRBJ2-7
CASSAVAGAGYEQYF
TGCGCCAGCAGCGCAGTAGCGGGCGCAGGATACGAGCAGTACTTC
>.|TRBV10-3|.|13|TRBJ1-3
CAIGDSSGNTIYF
TGTGCCATCGGAGACAGTTCTGGAAACACCATATATTTT
>once|TRBV6-5|.|15|TRBJ2-2
CASTAYPGVPGELFF
TGTGCCAGCACGGCGTATCCAGGGGTTCCCGGGGAGCTGTTTTTT